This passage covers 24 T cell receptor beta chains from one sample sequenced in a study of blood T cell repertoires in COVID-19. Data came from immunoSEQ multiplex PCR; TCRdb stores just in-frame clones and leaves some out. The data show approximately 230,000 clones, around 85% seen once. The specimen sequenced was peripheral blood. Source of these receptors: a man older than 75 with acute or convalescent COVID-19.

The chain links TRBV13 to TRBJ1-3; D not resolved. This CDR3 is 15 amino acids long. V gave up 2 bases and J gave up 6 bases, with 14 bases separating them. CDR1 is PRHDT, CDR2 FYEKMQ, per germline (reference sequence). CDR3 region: CASSLRWRAENTIYF. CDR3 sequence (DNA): TGTGCCAGCAGCTTAAGGTGGCGGGCGGAAAACACCATATATTTT.

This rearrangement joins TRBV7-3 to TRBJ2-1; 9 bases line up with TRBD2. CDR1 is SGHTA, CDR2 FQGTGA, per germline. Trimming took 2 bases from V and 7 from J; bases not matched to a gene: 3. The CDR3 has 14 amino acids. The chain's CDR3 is CASSLAGGPNEQFF. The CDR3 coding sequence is TGTGCCAGCAGCTTAGCGGGAGGGCCGAATGAGCAGTTCTTC.

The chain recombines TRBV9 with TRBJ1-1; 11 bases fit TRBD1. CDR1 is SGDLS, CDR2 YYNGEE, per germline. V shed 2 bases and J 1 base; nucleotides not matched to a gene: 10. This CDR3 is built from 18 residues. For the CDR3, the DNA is TGTGCCAGCAGCGTGGGCAGTGGACAGGGGGCGCGGAACACTGAAGCTTTCTTT. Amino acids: CASSVGSGQGARNTEAFF.

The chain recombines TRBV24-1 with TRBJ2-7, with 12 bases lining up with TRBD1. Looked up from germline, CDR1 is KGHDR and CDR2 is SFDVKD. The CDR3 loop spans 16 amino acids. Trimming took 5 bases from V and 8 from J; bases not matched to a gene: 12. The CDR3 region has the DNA TGTGCCACCAGTGCCGCCGGGACAGGGGGCGCGTATAAGCAGTACTTC. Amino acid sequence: CATSAAGTGGAYKQYF.

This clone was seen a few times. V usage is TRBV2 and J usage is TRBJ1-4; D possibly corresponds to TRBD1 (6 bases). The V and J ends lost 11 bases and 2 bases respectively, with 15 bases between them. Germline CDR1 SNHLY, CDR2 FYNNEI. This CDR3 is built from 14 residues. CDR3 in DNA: TGTGCCGGTTCAATGAGGGGGACTAATGAAAAACTGTTTTTT. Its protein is CAGSMRGTNEKLFF.

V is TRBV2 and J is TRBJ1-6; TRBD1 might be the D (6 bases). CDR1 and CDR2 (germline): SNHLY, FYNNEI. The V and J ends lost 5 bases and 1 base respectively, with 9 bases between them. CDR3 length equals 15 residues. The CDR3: CASSSQGSYNSPLHF. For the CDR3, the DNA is TGTGCCAGCAGTTCCCAGGGGTCCTATAATTCACCCCTCCACTTT.

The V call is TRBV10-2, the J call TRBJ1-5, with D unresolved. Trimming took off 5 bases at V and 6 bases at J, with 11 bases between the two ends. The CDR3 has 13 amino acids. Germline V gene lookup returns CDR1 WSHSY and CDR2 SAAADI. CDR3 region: CASSSLPGQPQHF. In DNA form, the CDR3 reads TGCGCCAGCAGTTCACTCCCGGGTCAGCCCCAGCATTTT.

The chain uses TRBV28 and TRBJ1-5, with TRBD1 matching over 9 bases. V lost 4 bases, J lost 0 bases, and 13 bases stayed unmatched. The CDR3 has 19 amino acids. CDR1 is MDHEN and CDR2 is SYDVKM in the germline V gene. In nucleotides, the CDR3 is TGTGCCAGCAGTTCCTCCGGGACAGGGACCCTATATAGCAATCAGCCCCAGCATTTT. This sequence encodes CASSSSGTGTLYSNQPQHF.

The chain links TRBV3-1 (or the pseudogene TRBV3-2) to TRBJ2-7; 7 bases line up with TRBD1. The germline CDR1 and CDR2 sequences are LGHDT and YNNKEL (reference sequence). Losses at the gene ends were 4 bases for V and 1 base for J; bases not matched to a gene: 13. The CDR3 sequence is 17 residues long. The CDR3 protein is CASSLRGGRGSSYEQYF. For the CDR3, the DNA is TGTGCCAGCAGCCTGAGAGGGGGCAGGGGATCATCCTACGAGCAGTACTTC.

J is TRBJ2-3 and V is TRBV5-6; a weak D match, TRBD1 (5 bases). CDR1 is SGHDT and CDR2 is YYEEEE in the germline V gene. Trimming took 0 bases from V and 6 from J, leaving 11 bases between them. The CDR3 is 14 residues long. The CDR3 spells CASSLEAGSDTQYF. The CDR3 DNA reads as TGTGCCAGCAGCTTGGAGGCAGGGTCGGATACGCAGTATTTT.

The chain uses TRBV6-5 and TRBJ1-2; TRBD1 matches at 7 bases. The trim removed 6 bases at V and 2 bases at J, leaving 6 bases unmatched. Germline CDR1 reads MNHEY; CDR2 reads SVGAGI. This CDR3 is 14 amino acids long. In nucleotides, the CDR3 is TGTGCCAGCAGCGAGACAGGGCACAACTATGGCTACACCTTC. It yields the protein CASSETGHNYGYTF.

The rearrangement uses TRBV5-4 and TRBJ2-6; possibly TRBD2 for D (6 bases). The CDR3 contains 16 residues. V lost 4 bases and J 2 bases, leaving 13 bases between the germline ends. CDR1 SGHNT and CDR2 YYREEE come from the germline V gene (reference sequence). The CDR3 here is CASSPGGVAGANVLTF. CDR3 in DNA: TGTGCCAGCAGCCCGGGCGGGGTAGCTGGGGCCAACGTCCTGACTTTC.

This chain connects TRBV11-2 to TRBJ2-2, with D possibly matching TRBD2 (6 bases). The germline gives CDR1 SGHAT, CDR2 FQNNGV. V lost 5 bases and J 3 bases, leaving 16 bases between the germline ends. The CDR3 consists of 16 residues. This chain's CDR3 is CASSPRNGGDTGELFF. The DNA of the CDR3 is TGTGCCAGCAGCCCACGAAACGGCGGGGACACCGGGGAGCTGTTTTTT. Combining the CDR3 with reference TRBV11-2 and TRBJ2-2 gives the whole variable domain EAGVAQSPRYKIIEKRQSVAFWCNPISGHATLYWYQQILGQGPKLLIQFQNNGVVDDSQLPKDRFSAERLKGVDSTLKIQPAKLEDSAVYLCASSPRNGGDTGELFFGEGSRLTVL.

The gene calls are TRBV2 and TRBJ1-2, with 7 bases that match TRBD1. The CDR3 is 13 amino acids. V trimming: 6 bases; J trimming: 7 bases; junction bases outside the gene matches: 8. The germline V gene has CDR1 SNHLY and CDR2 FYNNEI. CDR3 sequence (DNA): TGTGCCAGCAGCAAGACAGGGTTTAGTGGCTACACCTTC. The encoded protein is CASSKTGFSGYTF.

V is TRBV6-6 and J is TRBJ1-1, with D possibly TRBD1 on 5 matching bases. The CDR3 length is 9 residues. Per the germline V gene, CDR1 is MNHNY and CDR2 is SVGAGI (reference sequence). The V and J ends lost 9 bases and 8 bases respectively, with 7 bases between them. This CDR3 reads CASSGEAFF. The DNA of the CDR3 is TGTGCCAGTTCAGGGGAAGCTTTCTTT.

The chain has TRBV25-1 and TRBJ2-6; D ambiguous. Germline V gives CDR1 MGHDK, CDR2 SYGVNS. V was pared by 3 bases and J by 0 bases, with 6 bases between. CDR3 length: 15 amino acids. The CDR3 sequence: CASSDLFSGANVLTF. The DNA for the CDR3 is TGTGCCAGCAGTGATCTCTTCTCTGGGGCCAACGTCCTGACTTTC.

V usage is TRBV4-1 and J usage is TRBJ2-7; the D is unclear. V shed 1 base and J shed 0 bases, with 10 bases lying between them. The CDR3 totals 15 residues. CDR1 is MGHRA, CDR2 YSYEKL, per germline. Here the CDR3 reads CASSQGQASSYEQYF. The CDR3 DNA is TGCGCCAGCAGCCAAGGCCAGGCGAGCTCCTACGAGCAGTACTTC.

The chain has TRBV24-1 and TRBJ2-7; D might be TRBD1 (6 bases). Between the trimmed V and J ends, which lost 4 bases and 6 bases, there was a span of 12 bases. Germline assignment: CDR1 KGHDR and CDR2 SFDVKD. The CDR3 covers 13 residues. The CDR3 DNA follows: TGTGCCACCAGTGACCCTGGGACAACCGAGCAGTACTTC. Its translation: CATSDPGTTEQYF.

The CDR3 DNA reads as TGTGCCAGCAGTGAAGTAAGGACAGGGGATACTGAAGCTTTCTTT. This gives the protein CASSEVRTGDTEAFF. The genes are TRBV2 and TRBJ1-1; 9 positions agree with TRBD1. Trimming cost V 1 base and J 5 bases; bases outside gene matches: 5. The CDR3 runs to 15 residues. Per germline, CDR1 SNHLY and CDR2 FYNNEI.

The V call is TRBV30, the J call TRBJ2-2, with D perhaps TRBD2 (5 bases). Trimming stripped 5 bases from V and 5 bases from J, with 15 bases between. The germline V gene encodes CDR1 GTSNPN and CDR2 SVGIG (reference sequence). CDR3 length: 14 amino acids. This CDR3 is CAWFSARRTGELFF. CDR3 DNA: TGTGCCTGGTTTAGCGCCCGGAGGACCGGGGAGCTGTTTTTT. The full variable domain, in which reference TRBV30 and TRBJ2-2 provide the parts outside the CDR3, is SQTIHQWPATLVQPVGSPLSLECTVEGTSNPNLYWYRQAAGRGLQLLFYSVGIGQISSEVPQNLSASRPQDRQFILSSKKLLLSDSGFYLCAWFSARRTGELFFGEGSRLTVL.

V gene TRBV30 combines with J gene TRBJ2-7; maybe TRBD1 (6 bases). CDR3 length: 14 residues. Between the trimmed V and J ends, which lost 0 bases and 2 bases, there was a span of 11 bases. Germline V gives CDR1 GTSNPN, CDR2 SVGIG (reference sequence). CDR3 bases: TGTGCCTGGAGTGTAAACAGGGTCCCCTACGAGCAGTACTTC. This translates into CAWSVNRVPYEQYF.

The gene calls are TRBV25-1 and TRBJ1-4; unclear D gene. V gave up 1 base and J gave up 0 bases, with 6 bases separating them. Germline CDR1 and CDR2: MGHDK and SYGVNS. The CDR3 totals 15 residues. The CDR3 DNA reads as TGTGCCAGCAGTGAATTCCGGGCAACTAATGAAAAACTGTTTTTT. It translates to CASSEFRATNEKLFF.

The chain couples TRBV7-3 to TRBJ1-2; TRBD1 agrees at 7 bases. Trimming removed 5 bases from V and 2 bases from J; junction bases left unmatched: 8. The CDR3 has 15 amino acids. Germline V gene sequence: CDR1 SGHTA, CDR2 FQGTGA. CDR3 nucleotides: TGTGCCAGCAGCCCCGGGACAGACCCCAACTATGGCTACACCTTC. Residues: CASSPGTDPNYGYTF.

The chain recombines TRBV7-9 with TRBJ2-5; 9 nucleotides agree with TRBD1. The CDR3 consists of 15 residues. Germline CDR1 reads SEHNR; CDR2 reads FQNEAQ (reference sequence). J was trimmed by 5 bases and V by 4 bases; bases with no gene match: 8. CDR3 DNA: TGTGCCAGCAGCTCTACCACAGGGGGCGAGGAGACCCAGTACTTC. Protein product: CASSSTTGGEETQYF.